Given below is one T cell receptor beta chain in context. Original analysis: Nucleated cell counts were estimated from reference gene primer amplification. Here immunoSEQ multiplex PCR was the method, and the copy in TCRdb shows in-frame clones only, minus some. V and J calls and clone size come straight from that table; D and trimming were deduced from the DNA. The sample has around 150,000 clones, over 80% seen once; the top ten hold 4.5% to 5%. The data originate from a study of blood T cell repertoires in COVID-19. The overall study: Material from acute and convalescent COVID-19 was sourced from the United States, Italy and Spain. PBMCs, B-cell-depleted T cells, or T cells were the source of the cDNA or gDNA that made up the material.

CDR3 length: 13 amino acids. Germline V gives CDR1 SGHTA, CDR2 FQGNSA. With 5 bases removed from V and 9 bases from J, the gap between germline ends came to 16 bases. It was during active infection that Seattle patients were enrolled and then longitudinally followed. The TCR originated in a man aged 25 to 40 with COVID-19, enrolled during active disease. The chain recombines TRBV7-2 with TRBJ1-2, with D hard to call. Sequenced sample: peripheral blood. The CDR3 loop reads CASSPQRGRSYTF. The CDR3 nucleotides are TGTGCCAGCAGCCCCCAGCGGGGAAGGAGCTACACCTTC.